This entry describes one T cell receptor (beta chain). The sample comes from a study of blood T cell repertoires in COVID-19. Study-wide background: Whether acute or convalescent, the COVID-19 samples came from the United States, Italy and Spain. T cells, B-cell-depleted T cells, or PBMCs provided the cDNA or gDNA that served as material.

Participant-reported clinical history was the basis for cohort assignment. Measured with immunoSEQ multiplex PCR; TCRdb has only the in-frame clones, and not every one. This sample carries about 400,000 clones, roughly 90% of them seen once, and the ten largest clones take about 0.89%. This CDR3 region has 16 residues. Unmatched junction bases numbered 13, after V lost 4 bases and J lost 6 bases. The germline CDR1 and CDR2 sequences are LGHNA and YSLEER. The TCR originated in a woman aged 30 to 39 with acute COVID-19. Sequenced: PBMCs or T cells enriched from blood (not recorded which). The rearrangement uses TRBV4-3 and TRBJ2-7, with 9 bases aligning to TRBD1. The CDR3 sequence is CASSLAIGDRVSEQYF. The CDR3 DNA sequence: TGCGCCAGCAGCCTGGCTATTGGGGACAGGGTGTCCGAGCAGTACTTC.